This TCR beta chain was sequenced in a study of CD8 T cells in ankylosing spondylitis. Study-wide results and limits: Blood from ankylosing spondylitis patients appeared to carry a characteristic roughly 8-variant TCR beta motif.

TCRdb fed the 5' RACE reads into MiXCR, producing one record per CDR3 protein. The sample holds approximately 240,000 distinct CDR3 sequences, roughly a quarter seen once. Worth noting for this clonotype: Its target is not known.

This TCR came from a male donor with ankylosing spondylitis or in good health (not recorded which). Sequencing was done on a sample of blood, either unsorted or a sorted T cell fraction (not recorded which).

CDR3 sequence: CASSNRRRLISYEQYF. CDR3 bases: TGTGCCAGCTCAAATCGGCGCCGCCTGATCTCCTACGAGCAGTACTTC. This chain links TRBV7-3 with TRBJ2-7; D ambiguous. CDR3 length: 16 residues. Trimming shortened V by 8 bases and J by 0 bases, and 20 bases separated the two germline ends. Germline loops: CDR1 SGHTA, CDR2 FQGTGA.